This T cell receptor beta chain was sequenced for a study of human T cells and chemical hapten exposure. Background on the study: Sensitization used 2% DPC on roughly 2 cm by roughly 2 cm upper inner arm skin.

As the library was built, unique molecular identifiers were attached to individual cDNA molecules. MiXCR, run by TCRdb on the RACE reads, gives a single entry per CDR3 protein. The sample lists 380,000 or so distinct CDR3 sequences; about 4.4% were seen once. Indicated time point: patch test 1, 2 weeks after DPC sensitization. The sample's treatment: therapeutic diphenylcyclopropenone sensitization with weekly scalp DPC. The study extracted total RNA from unfractionated whole blood. J lost 2 bases, V lost 3 bases, and 1 base had no gene match. The CDR3 has 15 amino acids. CDR1 and CDR2 from the germline V gene are PRHDT and FYEKMQ (reference sequence). This clonotype was seen many times.

The material was whole blood, obtained in connection with sensitization to the hapten diphenylcyclopropenone (DPC). The chain carries TRBV13 and TRBJ2-7; 13 nucleotides agree with TRBD2. This clonotype originated in a woman in her forties or fifties with alopecia areata. Some clones in this sample may be carry-over from other donors' samples. The chain's CDR3 is CASSFGTSGTYEQYF. DNA for the CDR3: TGTGCCAGCAGCTTCGGGACTAGCGGGACCTACGAGCAGTACTTC. Combining the CDR3 with reference TRBV13 and TRBJ2-7 gives the whole variable domain AAGVIQSPRHLIKEKRETATLKCYPIPRHDTVYWYQQGPGQDPQFLISFYEKMQSDKGSIPDRFSAQQFSDYHSELNMSSLELGDSALYFCASSFGTSGTYEQYFGPGTRLTVT.